Presented here are 2 T cell receptor beta chains from one specimen sequenced in a study of early T cells in non-severe SARS-CoV-2 infection. TCRdb itself ran the 5' RACE reads through MiXCR, one entry per CDR3 protein. The data show about 60,000 distinct CDR3 sequences, 18% seen once. The sample here was whole blood, taken at baseline. Receptors originate from an adult who was a healthcare worker with PCR-confirmed SARS-CoV-2 infection or an uninfected control (not recorded which).

This clonotype was counted only a few times. The chain carries TRBV2 and TRBJ2-2; TRBD2 aligns across 12 bases. The CDR3 loop spans 16 amino acids. J was trimmed by 3 bases and V by 7 bases; bases with no gene match: 6. Germline-derived CDR1 and CDR2 are SNHLY and FYNNEI. Here the CDR3 DNA reads TGTGCCAGCATGGGACTAGCGGGTCGGGACACCGGGGAGCTGTTTTTT. Its translation is CASMGLAGRDTGELFF.

V gene TRBV19 combines with J gene TRBJ2-1, with TRBD2 matching 10 bases. The CDR3 length is 15 residues. Germline trimming cut 6 bases from V and 2 bases from J; bases unmatched to any gene: 4. The germline gives CDR1 LNHDA, CDR2 SQIVND (reference sequence). In nucleotides, the CDR3 is TGTGCCAGTAGACTAGCGGGGCATCCCTACAATGAGCAGTTCTTC. It encodes CASRLAGHPYNEQFF.